Reported below is one T cell receptor (beta chain). The sample is drawn from a study of blood T cell repertoires in COVID-19. In the study overall: Two consecutive negative NP/OP PCR tests, clearance, or resolved symptoms defined Cohort 3 recovery. T cells, B-cell-depleted T cells, or PBMCs provided the cDNA or gDNA that served as material. Italy, Spain and the United States were the sources of the convalescent and acute COVID-19 samples.

The CDR3 runs to 15 residues. With V trimmed by 5 bases and J by 7 bases, 8 bases remained unmatched. Germline CDR1 is MNHNY and CDR2 is SVGAGI (reference sequence). Clinical history as reported by participants underpinned cohort assignment. Data came from immunoSEQ multiplex PCR; TCRdb stores just in-frame clones and leaves some out. The repertoire holds hundreds of thousands of clones, with approximately 90% as singletons. The rearrangement links TRBV6-6 to TRBJ1-4, with 9 bases fitting TRBD1. The receptor was derived from a woman in her sixties in a cohort exposed to, infected with or recovered from COVID-19 (not recorded which). The sequencing input was PBMCs or T cells enriched from blood (not recorded which). The CDR3 reads CASSGWDRVTEKLFF. The CDR3 nucleotides are TGTGCCAGCAGTGGATGGGACAGGGTTACTGAAAAACTGTTTTTT.